These 21 T cell receptor beta chains were sequenced from one sample in a study of CD8 T cells in Susac syndrome. With random hexamers, reverse transcription was performed on roughly 0.45 to 1 ug of RNA. One entry per CDR3 protein results from TCRdb running MiXCR on the immunoSEQ multiplex PCR reads. Of over 350,000 distinct CDR3 sequences detected, around 83% appear once; the ten largest clones hold 0.09% to 0.15%. Source material: CD8+ T cells from PBMCs. These receptors were obtained from a human donor with multiple sclerosis.

The chain carries TRBV19 and TRBJ2-7; D is ambiguous. Trimming pared 5 bases from V and 0 bases from J, leaving 8 bases between. Germline V gene sequence: CDR1 LNHDA, CDR2 SQIVND (reference sequence). The CDR3 spans 13 residues. The CDR3 sequence: CASSQFTSYEQYF. The CDR3 nucleotides read TGTGCCAGTAGTCAGTTCACCTCCTACGAGCAGTACTTC.

The chain couples TRBV6-1 to TRBJ1-5; no firm D call. Trimming removed 6 bases from V and 3 bases from J, with 18 bases in between. Germline V gives CDR1 MNHNS, CDR2 SASEGT. This CDR3 is 16 amino acids long. The CDR3 DNA reads as TGTGCCAGCAGCCGGACCGGGAAGATAATCAATCAGCCCCAGCATTTT. This gives the protein CASSRTGKIINQPQHF.

The rearrangement joins TRBV5-4 to TRBJ2-7; the D gene is possibly TRBD2 (5 bases). The CDR3 contains 14 residues. Trimming took 0 bases from V and 3 from J, leaving 10 bases between them. CDR1 and CDR2 (germline): SGHNT, YYREEE (reference sequence). CDR3 nucleotides: TGTGCCAGCAGCTTGGGGGGAGACTTCTACGAGCAGTACTTC. Amino acids: CASSLGGDFYEQYF.

The V call is TRBV6-5, the J call TRBJ2-5, with unresolved D. Trimming shortened V by 2 bases and J by 5 bases, and 6 bases separated the two germline ends. Germline CDR1 reads MNHEY; CDR2 reads SVGAGI. The CDR3 has 12 residues. The chain's CDR3 is CASSYDGETQYF. In nucleotides, the CDR3 is TGTGCCAGCAGTTACGACGGGGAGACCCAGTACTTC.

This clonotype is a singleton in its sample. The V and J genes are TRBV20-1 and TRBJ1-2, with 7 positions matching TRBD1. The CDR3 contains 13 residues. The V gene end was trimmed by 6 bases and the J gene end by 5 bases; junction bases not matched to a gene: 9. Germline V gene data show CDR1 as DFQATT and CDR2 as SNEGSKA (reference sequence). CDR3 sequence reads: CSAPGGHGYGYTF. The CDR3 DNA reads TGCAGTGCCCCAGGGGGGCACGGGTATGGCTACACCTTC.

CDR3 DNA sequence: TGTGCCAGCAGTTTTGCGGCGGGAGAAAACACCGGGGAGCTGTTTTTT. As protein: CASSFAAGENTGELFF. This rearrangement joins TRBV12-3 or TRBV12-4 to TRBJ2-2, with 7 bases aligning to TRBD2. The trim removed 3 bases at V and 2 bases at J, leaving 6 bases unmatched. CDR3 length: 16 amino acids.

This chain joins TRBV19 and TRBJ1-2; D ambiguous. The CDR3 runs to 14 residues. Germline loops: CDR1 LNHDA, CDR2 SQIVND (reference sequence). The germline V and J ends were trimmed by 5 bases and 4 bases, with 14 bases remaining between them. This CDR3 is CASSLGSESYGYTF. The CDR3 coding sequence is TGTGCCAGTAGTCTGGGGAGTGAGAGCTATGGCTACACCTTC.

The V and J genes are TRBV12-3 or TRBV12-4 and TRBJ1-2, with D tentatively TRBD1 (5 bases). V shed 3 bases and J shed 7 bases, with 18 bases lying between them. The CDR3 totals 15 residues. The CDR3 region has the DNA TGTGCCAGCAGTTTGGACCATCCGGCAGGGACTGGCTACACCTTC. Protein sequence: CASSLDHPAGTGYTF.

This chain uses TRBV9 with TRBJ2-7, with D possibly being TRBD1 or TRBD2 (6 bases each). The V gene lost 4 bases and the J gene lost 5 bases, with 25 bases spanning the gap. Germline V gene sequence: CDR1 SGDLS, CDR2 YYNGEE. The CDR3 length is 17 residues. Here the CDR3 reads CASSSPRGSGAIDEQYF. In DNA form, the CDR3 reads TGTGCCAGCAGCTCGCCAAGGGGGTCGGGAGCTATCGACGAGCAGTACTTC.

The chain carries TRBV27 and TRBJ1-5, with D maybe TRBD1 (5 bases). The ends were cut back, 6 bases at V and 3 bases at J, with 12 bases in the middle. Germline V lookup: CDR1 MNHEY, CDR2 SMNVEV (reference sequence). There are 14 residues in the CDR3. Written as DNA, the CDR3 is TGTGCCAGCAGCCCCCCGGGGCCCAATCAGCCCCAGCATTTT. Translating it yields CASSPPGPNQPQHF.

The gene calls are TRBV6-1 and TRBJ1-3; D call uncertain. Germline CDR1 reads MNHNS; CDR2 reads SASEGT. CDR3 length equals 15 residues. The germline V and J ends were trimmed by 7 bases and 0 bases, with 13 bases remaining between them. The DNA for the CDR3 is TGTGCCAGCACCGGACCCGGGGACTCTGGAAACACCATATATTTT. It specifies CASTGPGDSGNTIYF.

V and J are TRBV11-2 and TRBJ2-3; 7 nucleotides agree with TRBD1. The V segment lost 7 bases and the J segment 8 bases; nucleotides outside the gene matches: 12. CDR1 is SGHAT and CDR2 is FQNNGV in the germline V gene. The CDR3 sequence is 14 residues long. DNA of the CDR3: TGTGCCAGCACCGGACAGGCCCTGTGGGGTACGCAGTATTTT. This translates into CASTGQALWGTQYF.

The V gene is TRBV5-1, the J gene TRBJ1-6; D gene unclear. The germline V and J ends were trimmed by 4 bases and 6 bases, with 26 bases remaining between them. The germline gives CDR1 SGHRS, CDR2 YFSETQ. This CDR3 is 19 amino acids long. Here the CDR3 DNA reads TGCGCCAGCAGCCGAAACCAATTTCGGACGGATCAATCTAATTCACCCCTCCACTTT. It translates to CASSRNQFRTDQSNSPLHF.

The chain couples TRBV6-2 or TRBV6-3 to TRBJ2-2, with TRBD2 matching over 12 bases. The V and J ends lost 5 bases and 0 bases, in that order; junction bases with no gene match: 10. Germline CDR1 and CDR2: MNHEY and SVGEGT. This CDR3 spans 19 amino acids. As DNA, the CDR3 is TGTGCCAGCAGTCCCTGGCCGGGACTAGCGGGTTCGAACACCGGGGAGCTGTTTTTT. Residues: CASSPWPGLAGSNTGELFF.

The chain couples TRBV5-1 to TRBJ2-2; 9 bases line up with TRBD2. CDR1 and CDR2 from the germline V gene are SGHRS and YFSETQ. The junction had 5 bases not matched to a gene; V was cut back by 1 base and J by 7 bases. This CDR3 has 15 amino acids. The CDR3 nucleotides are TGCGCCAGCAGCTTGACTAGCGGGTCGATCGGGGAGCTGTTTTTT. It encodes CASSLTSGSIGELFF.

The chain is built from TRBV19 and TRBJ2-1; a weak D match, TRBD2 (5 bases). V lost 5 bases, J lost 8 bases, and 13 bases lay in between. From germline, CDR1 is LNHDA and CDR2 SQIVND (reference sequence). This CDR3 region has 13 residues. The chain's CDR3 is CASSVVAIDEQFF. CDR3 nucleotide sequence: TGTGCCAGTAGTGTGGTAGCGATCGATGAGCAGTTCTTC.

This rearrangement joins TRBV12-3 or TRBV12-4 to TRBJ2-3; D is undetermined. V gave up 5 bases and J gave up 2 bases, with 5 bases separating them. This CDR3 comprises 12 residues. The CDR3 spells CASSNTTDTQYF. CDR3 in DNA: TGTGCCAGCAGTAACACCACAGATACGCAGTATTTT.

The chain is built from TRBV27 and TRBJ1-5; TRBD1 matches 8 bases. Per germline, CDR1 MNHEY and CDR2 SMNVEV (reference sequence). V was pared by 5 bases and J by 1 base, with 7 bases of the junction left unmatched. CDR3 length: 16 residues. The CDR3 is CASSPYRGLSNQPQHF. The CDR3 DNA follows: TGTGCCAGCAGTCCCTACAGGGGGTTGAGCAATCAGCCCCAGCATTTT.

The chain links TRBV7-2 to TRBJ2-5, with unresolved D. Germline V gene sequence: CDR1 SGHTA, CDR2 FQGNSA. Between the trimmed V and J ends, which lost 2 bases and 4 bases, there was a span of 11 bases. This CDR3 comprises 14 residues. CDR3 coding DNA: TGTGCCAGCAGCTTAATTCACAGACGAGAGACCCAGTACTTC. Translating gives CASSLIHRRETQYF.

A single count supports this clonotype. This sequence joins TRBV14 and TRBJ1-2; 9 bases line up with TRBD1. V trimming: 4 bases; J trimming: 5 bases; junction bases outside the gene matches: 8. Germline lookup yields CDR1 SGHDN and CDR2 FVKESK. The CDR3 is made up of 15 amino acids. CDR3 region: CASSPPGQGFYGYTF. In DNA, the CDR3 is TGTGCCAGCAGCCCTCCGGGACAGGGCTTTTATGGCTACACCTTC.

Written as DNA, the CDR3 is TGTGCCAGCAGCTTGGAGGGCACCGGCTCCTATAATTCACCCCTCCACTTT. Amino acids: CASSLEGTGSYNSPLHF. The chain combines TRBV5-5 with TRBJ1-6; no clear D gene. Germline values: CDR1 SGHKS, CDR2 YYEKEE (reference sequence). The CDR3 spans 17 residues. Trimming cost V 0 bases and J 0 bases, with 10 bases left between them.